This T cell receptor (beta chain) was observed in a study of blood T cell repertoires in COVID-19. This clone was observed a handful of times. Per the germline V gene, CDR1 is MGHDK and CDR2 is SYGVNS. The CDR3 is 13 residues long. V was trimmed by 4 bases and J by 5 bases, leaving 12 bases between them. Sequencing used immunoSEQ multiplex PCR; TCRdb keeps in-frame clones, though not all of them. This repertoire shows over 85,000 clones, 60% to 80% found once; its top ten account for about a sixth. The chain combines TRBV25-1 with TRBJ2-7, with D possibly TRBD1 on 6 matching bases. The sequence was obtained from a woman aged 80 or older with active or convalescent COVID-19. Source material: peripheral blood. In nucleotides, the CDR3 is TGTGCCAGCAGTGCCGGGACAACCAACGAGCAGTACTTC. The encoded protein is CASSAGTTNEQYF.